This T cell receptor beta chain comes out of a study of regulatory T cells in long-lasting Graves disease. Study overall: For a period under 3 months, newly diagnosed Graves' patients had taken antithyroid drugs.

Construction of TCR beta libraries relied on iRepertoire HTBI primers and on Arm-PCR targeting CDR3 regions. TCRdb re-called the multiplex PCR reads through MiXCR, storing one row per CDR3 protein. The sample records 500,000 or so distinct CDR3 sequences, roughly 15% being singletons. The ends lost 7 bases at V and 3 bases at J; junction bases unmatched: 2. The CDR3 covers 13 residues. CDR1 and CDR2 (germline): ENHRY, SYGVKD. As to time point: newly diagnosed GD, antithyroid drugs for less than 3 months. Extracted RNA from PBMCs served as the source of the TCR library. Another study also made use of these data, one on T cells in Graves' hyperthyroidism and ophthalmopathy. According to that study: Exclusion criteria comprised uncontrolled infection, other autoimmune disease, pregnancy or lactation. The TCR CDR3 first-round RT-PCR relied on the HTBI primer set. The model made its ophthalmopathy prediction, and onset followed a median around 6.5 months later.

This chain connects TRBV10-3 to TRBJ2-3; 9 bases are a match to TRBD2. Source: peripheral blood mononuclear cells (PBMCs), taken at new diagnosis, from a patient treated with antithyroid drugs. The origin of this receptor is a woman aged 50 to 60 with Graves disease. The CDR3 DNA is TGTGCCATCACTGGACTAGCGACAGATACGCAGTATTTT. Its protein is CAITGLATDTQYF.